This T cell receptor beta chain was sequenced for a study of blood T cell repertoires in COVID-19. Study at large: The cDNA or gDNA used as material had been derived from T cells, B-cell-depleted T cells, or PBMCs.

The CDR3 has 14 amino acids. Trimming stripped 6 bases from V and 3 bases from J, with 14 bases between. Germline CDR1 reads MNHEY; CDR2 reads SVGAGI. Cohorts were determined from participant-reported clinical history. How the authors handled the data: Estimated nucleated cell counts came from reference gene primer amplification. Using immunoSEQ multiplex PCR, the repertoire was profiled, and TCRdb retains in-frame clones only, with some absent. V, J and clone size were drawn from that table, and D and trimming were deduced from the DNA. The sample carries fewer than 200,000 clones, 60% to 80% recorded once. This clone has just a few counts.

This sequence was found in a woman between 50 and 59 years old who had recovered from COVID-19. Material: PBMCs or T cells enriched from blood (not recorded which). The V call is TRBV6-5, the J call TRBJ1-2; no definite D call. The CDR3 DNA follows: TGTGCCAGCAGACGCCTACAGTTTGACTATGGCTACACCTTC. Amino acids: CASRRLQFDYGYTF.